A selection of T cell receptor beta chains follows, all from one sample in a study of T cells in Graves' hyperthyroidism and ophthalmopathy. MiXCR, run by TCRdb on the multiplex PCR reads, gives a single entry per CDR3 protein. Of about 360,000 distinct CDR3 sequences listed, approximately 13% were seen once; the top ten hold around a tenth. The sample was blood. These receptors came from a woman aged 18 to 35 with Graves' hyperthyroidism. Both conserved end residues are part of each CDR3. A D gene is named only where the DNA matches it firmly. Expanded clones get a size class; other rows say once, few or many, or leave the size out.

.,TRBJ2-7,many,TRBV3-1,CASSQGGQYEQYF,TGTGCCAGCAGCCAGGGCGGGCAATACGAGCAGTACTTC
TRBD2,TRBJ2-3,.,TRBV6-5,CASSYYSGLAGAGTDTQYF,TGTGCCAGCAGTTACTACTCGGGACTAGCGGGAGCCGGCACAGATACGCAGTATTTT
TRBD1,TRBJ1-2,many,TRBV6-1,CASYQTGYGYTF,TGTGCCAGCTACCAGACAGGGTATGGCTACACCTTC
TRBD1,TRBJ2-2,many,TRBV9,CASSVGQVNTGELFF,TGTGCCAGCAGCGTCGGACAGGTGAACACCGGGGAGCTGTTTTTT
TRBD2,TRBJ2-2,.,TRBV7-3,CASSSMGLAGGELFF,TGTGCCAGCAGCTCGATGGGACTAGCGGGCGGGGAGCTGTTTTTT
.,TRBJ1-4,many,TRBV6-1,CASSYGGTNEKLFF,TGTGCCAGCAGCTACGGGGGAACTAATGAAAAACTGTTTTTT
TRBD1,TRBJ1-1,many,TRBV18,CASSPGQGGEAFF,TGTGCCAGCAGTCCGGGACAGGGAGGTGAAGCTTTCTTT
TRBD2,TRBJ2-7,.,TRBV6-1,CASSESGGFEQYF,TGTGCCAGCAGTGAATCCGGGGGGTTTGAGCAGTACTTC
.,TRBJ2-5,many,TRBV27,CASSSRVGETQYF,TGTGCCAGCAGTTCCAGGGTAGGGGAGACCCAGTACTTC
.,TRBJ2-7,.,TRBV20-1,CSARPSGPGAYEQYF,TGCAGTGCTAGGCCCTCAGGTCCCGGGGCCTACGAGCAGTACTTC
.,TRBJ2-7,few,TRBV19,CAGSIEPTYEQYF,TGTGCCGGTAGTATCGAGCCAACCTACGAGCAGTACTTC
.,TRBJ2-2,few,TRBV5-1,CASSPPTNTGGLFF,TGCGCCAGCAGCCCACCTACGAACACCGGGGGGCTGTTTTTT
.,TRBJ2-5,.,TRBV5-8,CASSPAGSRETQYF,TGTGCCAGCAGCCCCGCGGGGTCCCGAGAGACCCAGTACTTC
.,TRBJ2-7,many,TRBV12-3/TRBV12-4,CASTTGTASSYEQYF,TGTGCCAGCACCACAGGGACTGCGAGCTCCTACGAGCAGTACTTC
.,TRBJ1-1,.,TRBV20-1,CSARDGGEGGTEAFF,TGCAGTGCTAGAGATGGAGGCGAAGGGGGAACTGAAGCTTTCTTT
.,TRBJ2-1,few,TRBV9,CASSVGLVGGDNEQFF,TGTGCCAGCAGCGTAGGGTTAGTGGGGGGTGACAATGAGCAGTTCTTC
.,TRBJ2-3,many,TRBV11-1,CASSLTALNTDTQYF,TGTGCCAGCAGCTTGACTGCCCTAAACACAGATACGCAGTATTTT
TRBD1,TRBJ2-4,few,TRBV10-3,CAISELGTGGKNIQYF,TGTGCCATCAGTGAGCTCGGGACAGGGGGCAAAAACATTCAGTACTTC
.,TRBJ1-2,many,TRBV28,CASSGARDSAYGYTF,TGTGCCAGCAGTGGGGCCCGTGACAGCGCTTATGGCTACACCTTC
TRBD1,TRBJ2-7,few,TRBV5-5,CASRLSDRGSEGYEQYF,TGTGCCAGCAGGCTGTCGGACAGGGGGTCGGAAGGCTACGAGCAGTACTTC
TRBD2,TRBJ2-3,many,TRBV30,CAWSVRRTSGRTDTQYF,TGTGCCTGGAGTGTACGTCGGACTAGCGGACGCACAGATACGCAGTATTTT
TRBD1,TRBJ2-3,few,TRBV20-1,CSAQGANRGRSDTQYF,TGCAGTGCTCAAGGGGCCAACAGGGGGCGCTCAGATACGCAGTATTTT